This T cell receptor (beta chain) derives from a study of T cell responses to AZD1222 COVID-19 vaccine. Repertoires were generated with immunoSEQ multiplex PCR, while TCRdb's copy carries only in-frame clones and drops some. The sample has tens of thousands of clones; around 90% are singletons. The sample in question was peripheral blood, obtained 28 days after the second AZD1222 dose. This receptor was taken from an adult who received the AZD1222 COVID-19 vaccine.

The CDR3, as DNA: TGTGCCAGCACCTCGGGAACTAGCGGGAGATACCACTACGAGCAGTACTTC. Amino acids: CASTSGTSGRYHYEQYF. The V call is TRBV21-1, the J call TRBJ2-7; the table's D call, TRBD2, was not checked against the DNA. TRBV21-1 is described as a pseudogene. The CDR3 spans 17 residues.